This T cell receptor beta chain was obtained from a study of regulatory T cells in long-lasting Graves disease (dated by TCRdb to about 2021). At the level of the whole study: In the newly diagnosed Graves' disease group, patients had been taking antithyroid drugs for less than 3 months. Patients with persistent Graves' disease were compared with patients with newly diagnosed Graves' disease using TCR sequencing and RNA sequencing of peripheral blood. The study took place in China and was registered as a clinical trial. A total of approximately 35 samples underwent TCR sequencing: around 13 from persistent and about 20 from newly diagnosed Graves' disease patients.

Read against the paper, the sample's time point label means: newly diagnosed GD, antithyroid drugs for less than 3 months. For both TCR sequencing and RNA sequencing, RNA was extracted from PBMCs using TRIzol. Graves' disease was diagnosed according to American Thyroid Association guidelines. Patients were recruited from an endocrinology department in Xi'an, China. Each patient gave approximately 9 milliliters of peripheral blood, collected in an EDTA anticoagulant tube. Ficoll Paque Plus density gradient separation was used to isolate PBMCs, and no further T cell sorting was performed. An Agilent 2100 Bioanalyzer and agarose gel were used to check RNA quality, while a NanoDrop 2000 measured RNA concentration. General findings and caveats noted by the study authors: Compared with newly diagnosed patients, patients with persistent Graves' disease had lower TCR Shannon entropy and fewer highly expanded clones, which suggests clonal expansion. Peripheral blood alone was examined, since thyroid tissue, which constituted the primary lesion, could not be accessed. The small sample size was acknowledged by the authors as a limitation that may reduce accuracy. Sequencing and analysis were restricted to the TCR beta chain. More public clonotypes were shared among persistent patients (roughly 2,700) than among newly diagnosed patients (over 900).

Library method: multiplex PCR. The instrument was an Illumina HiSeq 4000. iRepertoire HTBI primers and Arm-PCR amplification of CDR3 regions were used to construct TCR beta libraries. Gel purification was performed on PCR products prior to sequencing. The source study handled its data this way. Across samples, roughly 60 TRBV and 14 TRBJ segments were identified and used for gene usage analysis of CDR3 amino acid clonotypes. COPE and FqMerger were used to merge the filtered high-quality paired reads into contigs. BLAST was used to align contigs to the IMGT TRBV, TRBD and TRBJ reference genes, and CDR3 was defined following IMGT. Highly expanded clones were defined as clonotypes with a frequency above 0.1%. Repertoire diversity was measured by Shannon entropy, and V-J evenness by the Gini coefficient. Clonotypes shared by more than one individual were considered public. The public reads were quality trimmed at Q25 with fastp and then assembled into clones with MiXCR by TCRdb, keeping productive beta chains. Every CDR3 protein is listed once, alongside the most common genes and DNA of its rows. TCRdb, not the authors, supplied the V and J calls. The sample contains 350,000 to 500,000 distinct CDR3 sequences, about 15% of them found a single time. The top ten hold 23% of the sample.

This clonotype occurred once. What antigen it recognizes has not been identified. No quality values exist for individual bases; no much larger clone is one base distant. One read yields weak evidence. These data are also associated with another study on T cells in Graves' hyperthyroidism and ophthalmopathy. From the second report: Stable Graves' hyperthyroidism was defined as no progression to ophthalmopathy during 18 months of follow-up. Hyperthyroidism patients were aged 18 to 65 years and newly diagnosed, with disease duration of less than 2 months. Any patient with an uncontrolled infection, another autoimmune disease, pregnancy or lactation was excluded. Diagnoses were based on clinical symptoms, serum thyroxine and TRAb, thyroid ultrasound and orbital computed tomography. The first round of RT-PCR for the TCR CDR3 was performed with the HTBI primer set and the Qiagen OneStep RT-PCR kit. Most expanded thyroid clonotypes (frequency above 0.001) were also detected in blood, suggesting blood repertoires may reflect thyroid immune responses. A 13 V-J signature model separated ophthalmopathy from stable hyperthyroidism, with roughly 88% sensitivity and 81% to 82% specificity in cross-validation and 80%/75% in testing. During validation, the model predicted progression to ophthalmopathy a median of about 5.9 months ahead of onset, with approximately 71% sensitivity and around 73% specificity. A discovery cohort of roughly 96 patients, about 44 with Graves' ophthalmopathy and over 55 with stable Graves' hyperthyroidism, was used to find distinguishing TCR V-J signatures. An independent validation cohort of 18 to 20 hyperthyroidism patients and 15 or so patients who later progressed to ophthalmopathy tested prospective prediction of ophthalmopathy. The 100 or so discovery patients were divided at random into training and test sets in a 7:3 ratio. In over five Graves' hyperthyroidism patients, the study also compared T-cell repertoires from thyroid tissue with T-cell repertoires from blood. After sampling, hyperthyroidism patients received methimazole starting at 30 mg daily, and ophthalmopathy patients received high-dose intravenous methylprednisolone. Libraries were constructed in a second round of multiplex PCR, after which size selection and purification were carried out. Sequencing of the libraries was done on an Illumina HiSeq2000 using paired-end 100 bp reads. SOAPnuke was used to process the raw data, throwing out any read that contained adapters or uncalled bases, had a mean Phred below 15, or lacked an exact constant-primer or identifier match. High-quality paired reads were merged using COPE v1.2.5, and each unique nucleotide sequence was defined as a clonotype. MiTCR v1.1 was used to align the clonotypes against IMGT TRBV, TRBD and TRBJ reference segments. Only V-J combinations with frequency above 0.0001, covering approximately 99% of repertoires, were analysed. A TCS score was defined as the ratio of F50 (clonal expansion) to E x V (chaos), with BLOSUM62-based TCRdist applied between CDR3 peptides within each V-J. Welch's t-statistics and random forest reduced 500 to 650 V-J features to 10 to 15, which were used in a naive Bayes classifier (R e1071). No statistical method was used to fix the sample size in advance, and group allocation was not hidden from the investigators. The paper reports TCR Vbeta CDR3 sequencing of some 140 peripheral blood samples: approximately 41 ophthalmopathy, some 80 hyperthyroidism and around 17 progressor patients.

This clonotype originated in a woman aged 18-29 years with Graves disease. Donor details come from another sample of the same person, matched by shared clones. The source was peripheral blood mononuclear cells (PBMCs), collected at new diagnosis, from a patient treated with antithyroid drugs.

Here is the DNA: TGTGCCAGCTCAACTCAGCCCGGGGCTTACTCTGGAAACACCATATATTTT. Its protein product is CASSTQPGAYSGNTIYF. This chain joins TRBV18 to TRBJ1-3; a tentative D call is TRBD1 (5 bases match). The CDR3 goes from the cysteine to the phenylalanine over 17 residues. The sequence is cut down to CDR3 DNA, 51 bases in frame from base 1. The germline V gene gives CDR1 as KGHSH and CDR2 as LQKENI. The germline ends are 17 bases apart after V is trimmed by 5 bases and J by 0 bases.